The clone carrying this T cell receptor (beta chain) showed up many times. Its antigen is unknown. TCRdb passed the reads through MiXCR, listing each CDR3 protein once. Of around 770,000 distinct CDR3 sequences listed, roughly 29% were seen once; the top ten hold roughly 13%. The entry originates in a study of T cell repertoires in cytomegalovirus infection. Study as a whole: Well-studied HLA-B-restricted epitopes and recently identified HLA-C-restricted epitopes of CMV were both used in the study.

The V gene's germline CDR1 is SGHVS and CDR2 FNYEAQ. The V gene lost 5 bases and the J gene lost 7 bases, with 21 bases spanning the gap. The CDR3 is 16 residues long. Points from the study as a whole: Pooled public TCR beta family frequency picked out CMV carriers with the relevant HLA.

The V and J genes are TRBV7-6 and TRBJ2-1; D is perhaps TRBD1 or TRBD2 (6 bases each). Sequences were derived from cultured CD8+ T cells from PBMCs, sampled from culture after CMV antigen stimulation. This TCR was recovered from a human donor in good health (CMV status not recorded). Some clones in this sample may be carry-over from other donors' samples. CDR3 nucleotide sequence: TGTGCCAGCAGCCCTAAGGGGGGTCCTAATTGGAATGAGCAGTTCTTC. This encodes CASSPKGGPNWNEQFF.